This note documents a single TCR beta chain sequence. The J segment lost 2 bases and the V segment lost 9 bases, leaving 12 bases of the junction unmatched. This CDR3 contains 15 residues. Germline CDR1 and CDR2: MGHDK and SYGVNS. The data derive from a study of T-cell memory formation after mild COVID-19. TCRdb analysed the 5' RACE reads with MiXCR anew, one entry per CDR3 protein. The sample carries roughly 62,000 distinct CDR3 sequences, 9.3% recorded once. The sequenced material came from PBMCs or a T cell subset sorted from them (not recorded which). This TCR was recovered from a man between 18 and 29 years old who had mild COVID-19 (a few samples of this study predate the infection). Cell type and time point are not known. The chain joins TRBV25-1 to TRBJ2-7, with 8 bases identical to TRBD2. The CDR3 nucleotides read TGTGCCAGTCAACCGAGAGCGGGGGCCGCCTACGAGCAGTACTTC. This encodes CASQPRAGAAYEQYF.